The 20 T cell receptor beta chains in this list originate from one sample, sequenced in a study of T-cell memory formation after mild COVID-19. TCRdb re-called the 5' RACE reads through MiXCR, storing one row per CDR3 protein. This table holds under 200,000 distinct CDR3 sequences, 30% to 35% found once. Input material: PBMCs or a T cell subset sorted from them (not recorded which). These TCRs come from an adult woman who had mild COVID-19 (a few samples of this study predate the infection). Cell type and time point are not known.

This clonotype has a handful of counts. The rearrangement links TRBV4-1 to TRBJ1-2; tentatively, D is TRBD1 (6 bases). V was pared by 0 bases and J by 5 bases, with 10 bases between. Germline V gene sequence: CDR1 MGHRA, CDR2 YSYEKL. The CDR3 covers 14 residues. The CDR3 loop reads CASSQDQGRYGYTF. The CDR3 DNA follows: TGCGCCAGCAGCCAAGATCAGGGGCGGTATGGCTACACCTTC.

This clonotype was counted only a few times. The chain employs TRBV27 and TRBJ1-5; 7 bases map to TRBD1. There are 16 residues in the CDR3. J lost 7 bases, V lost 2 bases, and 11 bases had no gene match. CDR1 is MNHEY and CDR2 is SMNVEV in the germline V gene (reference sequence). CDR3 nucleotides: TGTGCCAGCAGTTTAGAATTGCTTCCAGGGGGGCAGCCCCAGCATTTT. It yields the protein CASSLELLPGGQPQHF.

This clonotype occurred a few times. The chain has TRBV20-1 and TRBJ2-2, with 7 bases identical to TRBD2. Germline values: CDR1 DFQATT, CDR2 SNEGSKA (reference sequence). V trimming: 1 base; J trimming: 4 bases; junction bases outside the gene matches: 3. The CDR3 sequence is 14 residues long. The CDR3 DNA sequence: TGCAGTGCTAGAGCGGGGGGAATCACCGGGGAGCTGTTTTTT. It yields the protein CSARAGGITGELFF.

This clonotype was counted a few times. This rearrangement joins TRBV5-1 to TRBJ2-3; 10 bases agree with TRBD2. Germline V CDR1 and CDR2: SGHRS, YFSETQ. This CDR3 has 18 amino acids. The junction had 11 bases not matched to a gene; V was cut back by 4 bases and J by 0 bases. For the CDR3, the DNA is TGCGCCAGCAGCCTCCAATTAGCGGGGGGCCCTAGCACAGATACGCAGTATTTT. Translated: CASSLQLAGGPSTDTQYF. The variable domain in full, with the rest retrieved from reference TRBV5-1 and TRBJ2-3, is KAGVTQTPRYLIKTRGQQVTLSCSPISGHRSVSWYQQTPGQGLQFLFEYFSETQRNKGNFPGRFSGRQFSNSRSEMNVSTLELGDSALYLCASSLQLAGGPSTDTQYFGPGTRLTVL.

This sequence joins TRBV5-6 and TRBJ1-6; D perhaps matches TRBD1 (5 bases). The V end lost 4 bases, the J end lost 13 bases, and 15 bases lay between the germline ends. The germline V gene has CDR1 SGHDT and CDR2 YYEEEE. This CDR3 spans 13 amino acids. CDR3 coding DNA: TGTGCCAGCAGCCTGAGAGGGGTCTCTCCCCTCCACTTT. Protein: CASSLRGVSPLHF.

The chain recombines TRBV7-9 with TRBJ2-2; weak D call: TRBD1 (5 bases). Germline CDR1 is SEHNR and CDR2 is FQNEAQ (reference sequence). The CDR3 runs 14 residues. V lost 5 bases to trimming and J lost 2 bases, with 9 bases between them. Written as DNA, the CDR3 is TGTGCCAGCAGCATCGACAGCAACACCGGGGAGCTGTTTTTT. Translation gives CASSIDSNTGELFF.

The gene calls are TRBV5-1 and TRBJ2-2, with a possible D match to TRBD1 (6 bases). Trimming stripped 9 bases from V and 0 bases from J, with 21 bases between. Germline V gives CDR1 SGHRS, CDR2 YFSETQ. The CDR3 has 17 amino acids. The CDR3 nucleotides are TGCGCCACAAAATCAGGGGATGGTGTACCGAACACCGGGGAGCTGTTTTTT. Residues: CATKSGDGVPNTGELFF. The whole variable domain, filled in from reference TRBV5-1 and TRBJ2-2, reads KAGVTQTPRYLIKTRGQQVTLSCSPISGHRSVSWYQQTPGQGLQFLFEYFSETQRNKGNFPGRFSGRQFSNSRSEMNVSTLELGDSALYLCATKSGDGVPNTGELFFGEGSRLTVL.

This chain uses TRBV27 with TRBJ1-1; D unclear. With 0 bases removed from V and 5 bases from J, the gap between germline ends came to 7 bases. The CDR3 spans 13 residues. Germline V gene lookup returns CDR1 MNHEY and CDR2 SMNVEV (reference sequence). CDR3 nucleotides: TGTGCCAGCAGTTTATCCCTACTAACTGAAGCTTTCTTT. Translation gives CASSLSLLTEAFF.

V is TRBV4-3 and J is TRBJ2-5, with 7 positions matching TRBD2. V trimming: 5 bases; J trimming: 1 base; junction bases outside the gene matches: 7. The CDR3 loop spans 15 amino acids. Germline V CDR1 and CDR2: LGHNA, YSLEER. The CDR3 DNA follows: TGCGCCAGCAGCGGGAGGGGCGGGGCCCAAGAGACCCAGTACTTC. This codes for CASSGRGGAQETQYF.

V is TRBV9 and J is TRBJ2-2; TRBD1 is a possible D gene (5 bases). The CDR3 loop spans 16 amino acids. Germline V CDR1 and CDR2: SGDLS, YYNGEE. Trimming took off 4 bases at V and 5 bases at J, with 18 bases between the two ends. The CDR3 here is CASSPRIGKGTGELFF. The CDR3 DNA is TGTGCCAGCAGCCCACGGATTGGGAAGGGGACCGGGGAGCTGTTTTTT.

The chain employs TRBV6-6 and TRBJ2-5; TRBD2 agrees at 12 bases. The length of the CDR3 is 16 residues. J was trimmed by 1 base and V by 2 bases; bases with no gene match: 2. The germline CDR1 and CDR2 sequences are MNHNY and SVGAGI (reference sequence). The CDR3: CASSYGTSGPQETQYF. Here the CDR3 DNA reads TGTGCCAGCAGTTACGGGACTAGCGGGCCCCAAGAGACCCAGTACTTC.

The chain links TRBV28 to TRBJ1-5; no reliable D call. The CDR3 covers 14 residues. Between the trimmed V and J ends, which lost 8 bases and 4 bases, there was a span of 15 bases. The V gene's germline CDR1 is MDHEN and CDR2 SYDVKM. The CDR3 DNA is TGTGCCAGCGCGGTGGGTGGCGTAAATCAGCCCCAGCATTTT. Protein sequence: CASAVGGVNQPQHF.

The chain links TRBV4-1 to TRBJ1-2; D is unclear. V gave up 2 bases and J gave up 2 bases, with 21 bases separating them. The CDR3 runs to 18 residues. The germline V gene has CDR1 MGHRA and CDR2 YSYEKL. The DNA of the CDR3 is TGCGCCAGCAGCCAACCCGTGCCCCAGCGGAGAGGGAACTATGGCTACACCTTC. It yields the protein CASSQPVPQRRGNYGYTF.

The J gene is TRBJ1-2, the V gene TRBV18; D perhaps matches TRBD1 (5 bases). Germline CDR1 is KGHSH and CDR2 is LQKENI. V gave up 6 bases and J gave up 4 bases, with 15 bases separating them. This CDR3 is built from 14 residues. CDR3 nucleotide sequence: TGTGCCAGCTCTCCAGACCCGGGGCCCTATGGCTACACCTTC. This encodes CASSPDPGPYGYTF.

V is TRBV2 and J is TRBJ1-1, with 7 bases that match TRBD1. The junction had 8 bases not matched to a gene; V was cut back by 9 bases and J by 4 bases. The CDR3 is 13 residues long. Germline CDR1 SNHLY, CDR2 FYNNEI. CDR3 DNA sequence: TGTGCCAGGGAGACAGGGTACGGCACTGAAGCTTTCTTT. Translated, it gives CARETGYGTEAFF.

This clonotype was observed a handful of times. This chain connects TRBV7-9 to TRBJ2-5; TRBD2 matches at 10 bases. CDR1 SEHNR and CDR2 FQNEAQ come from the germline V gene (reference sequence). The CDR3 runs 15 residues. V was pared by 2 bases and J by 5 bases, with 5 bases of the junction left unmatched. CDR3 loop: CASSLLAGVMETQYF. The CDR3 DNA is TGTGCCAGCAGCTTACTAGCGGGAGTGATGGAGACCCAGTACTTC. The variable domain in full, completed from reference TRBV7-9 and TRBJ2-5, reads DTGVSQNPRHKITKRGQNVTFRCDPISEHNRLYWYRQTLGQGPEFLTYFQNEAQLEKSRLLSDRFSAERPKGSFSTLEIQRTEQGDSAMYLCASSLLAGVMETQYFGPGTRLLVL.

V and J are TRBV11-2 and TRBJ2-4; 8 bases map to TRBD1. The CDR3 totals 15 residues. The V gene's germline CDR1 is SGHAT and CDR2 FQNNGV. Germline trimming cut 3 bases from V and 7 bases from J; bases unmatched to any gene: 8. The CDR3 protein is CASSFDWRQGNIQYF. The CDR3 DNA reads as TGTGCCAGCAGCTTCGATTGGCGACAGGGGAACATTCAGTACTTC. Full variable domain (remainder filled in from reference TRBV11-2 and TRBJ2-4): EAGVAQSPRYKIIEKRQSVAFWCNPISGHATLYWYQQILGQGPKLLIQFQNNGVVDDSQLPKDRFSAERLKGVDSTLKIQPAKLEDSAVYLCASSFDWRQGNIQYFGAGTRLSVL.

This chain links TRBV4-2 with TRBJ2-7; D ambiguous. From germline, CDR1 is LGHNA and CDR2 YNFKEQ. Trimming pared 4 bases from V and 4 bases from J, leaving 8 bases between. There are 12 residues in the CDR3. The CDR3: CASSPDGYEQYF. CDR3 in DNA: TGTGCCAGCAGCCCCGATGGGTACGAGCAGTACTTC.

In its sample, this clonotype was seen a few times. The rearrangement links TRBV12-3 or TRBV12-4 to TRBJ2-5; no clear D. V was cut by 2 bases and J by 0 bases, with 7 bases left in between. The CDR3 runs to 14 residues. CDR3 amino acids: CASSLQIHQETQYF. The CDR3, as DNA: TGTGCCAGCAGTTTACAAATACACCAAGAGACCCAGTACTTC.

This chain uses TRBV5-6 with TRBJ1-3; the match to TRBD1 covers 8 bases. Germline CDR1 and CDR2: SGHDT and YYEEEE. The CDR3 length is 16 residues. V was pared by 0 bases and J by 3 bases, with 5 bases of the junction left unmatched. CDR3 amino acids: CASSLVQGVGGNTIYF. The DNA of the CDR3 is TGTGCCAGCAGCTTGGTACAGGGGGTAGGTGGAAACACCATATATTTT.